This T cell receptor (beta chain) was sequenced for a study of vaccination effects on CD4 cells after COVID-19. The overall study: Median timing of post-vaccine samples was 72 days after the second dose.

Here immunoSEQ multiplex PCR was the method, and the copy in TCRdb shows in-frame clones only, minus some. Counted here are tens of thousands of clones, 70% to 80% occurring once; the ten biggest clones make up 7% to 10%. This clone has a handful of counts. Antigen: not known. Study observations and caveats: Clones of infection and vaccine origin contracted markedly late after vaccination. Only a single clone (1 of 255 vaccine-induced clones in healthy vaccinees) cross-reacted with common cold coronaviruses.

ViraFEST expansion of antigen-specific CD4+ T cells with viral peptide pools preceded sequencing. Researchers isolated CD4+ T cells once roughly nine days of culture had elapsed. As their vaccination, participants received two doses of either BNT162b2 or mRNA-1273. Half of the medium was exchanged for IL-2 medium on both days 3 and 7. The CDR3 totals 15 residues. Trimming pared 6 bases from V and 2 bases from J, leaving 19 bases between. The germline CDR1 and CDR2 sequences are SQVTM and ANQGSEA. The chain carries TRBV29-1 and TRBJ1-2; tentative D call: TRBD1 (5 bases). The receptor's source is a human donor who received a COVID-19 vaccine. The source was CD4+ T cells from PBMCs cultured with HCoV-229E spike peptides, collected after COVID-19 vaccination. Here the CDR3 reads CSVANRNSRNYGYTF. Here the CDR3 DNA reads TGCAGCGTGGCTAACAGGAATTCTCGGAACTATGGCTACACCTTC. The full variable domain, in which reference TRBV29-1 and TRBJ1-2 provide the parts outside the CDR3, is SAVISQKPSRDICQRGTSLTIQCQVDSQVTMMFWYRQQPGQSLTLIATANQGSEATYESGFVIDKFPISRPNLTFSTLTVSNMSPEDSSIYLCSVANRNSRNYGYTFGSGTRLTVV.